The entry that follows covers one T cell receptor (beta chain) sequence. Antigen: not known. This table comes from immunoSEQ multiplex PCR, and its TCRdb copy is limited to in-frame clones, with some not included. The sample holds about 150,000 clones, around 94% seen once. This specimen comes from a study of OX40 agonist ivuxolimab in advanced cancers. This CDR3 has 15 amino acids. Germline V gene sequence: CDR1 SGHRS, CDR2 YFSETQ. Trimming stripped 1 base from V and 1 base from J, with 11 bases between. Broader study findings: The work left the antigen specificity of expanded peripheral T cells undetermined. At 0.1 to 3.0 mg/kg and by week 6, clonal expansion occurred in CD4+ and CD8+ blood T cells. There were also nonresponders showing low normalized T-cell clonal expansion. The study found that CD8+ T cells averaged more expanded clones than CD4+.

The sample was CD4+ or CD8+ T cells sorted from blood, taken in a trial of the OX40 agonist ivuxolimab. This TCR was recovered from an adult with an advanced solid tumor such as melanoma, head and neck, liver or kidney cancer. The rearrangement links TRBV5-1 to TRBJ1-1; D not certain. The CDR3 DNA reads as TGCGCCAGCAGCTTGTCTCCTTCTTCGAACACTGAAGCTTTCTTT. Protein: CASSLSPSSNTEAFF.